One and the same sample provided the 3 T cell receptor beta chains below, sequenced in a study of regulatory T cells in long-lasting Graves disease. To make TCR beta libraries, researchers used iRepertoire HTBI primers and Arm-PCR of CDR3 regions. TCRdb reprocessed the multiplex PCR reads via MiXCR and lists one record per CDR3 protein. The sample yields roughly 610,000 distinct CDR3 sequences, about 15% seen once. Specified time point: newly diagnosed GD, antithyroid drugs for less than 3 months. After RNA was extracted from PBMCs, the TCR library was made from it. These data were likewise used in another study, on T cells in Graves' hyperthyroidism and ophthalmopathy.

The material was peripheral blood mononuclear cells (PBMCs), obtained at new diagnosis, from a patient treated with antithyroid drugs. The receptor set was obtained from a young man with Graves disease.

This clonotype was observed a handful of times. The gene calls are TRBV28 and TRBJ1-3; 8 positions match TRBD1. Germline assignment: CDR1 MDHEN and CDR2 SYDVKM. Trimming at V came to 6 bases and at J to 0 bases, leaving 10 bases not matched to a gene. This CDR3 has 17 amino acids. In nucleotides, the CDR3 is TGTGCCAGCAGCCTTAAGACAGGGGACCCCTCTGGAAACACCATATATTTT. Translating it yields CASSLKTGDPSGNTIYF.

The sample holds one count of this clonotype. The V gene is TRBV27, the J gene TRBJ2-7; 7 bases agree with TRBD2. V lost 2 bases and J lost 6; bases outside the gene matches: 7. Germline V lookup: CDR1 MNHEY, CDR2 SMNVEV (reference sequence). The CDR3 sequence is 14 residues long. CDR3 residues: CASSLGSSGSEQYF. The CDR3 nucleotides read TGTGCCAGCAGTTTAGGGTCTAGCGGCTCCGAGCAGTACTTC.

In this sample, this clonotype turned up a few times. V is TRBV7-6 and J is TRBJ2-7; D gene ambiguous. The CDR3 covers 16 residues. Germline CDR1 SGHVS, CDR2 FNYEAQ. The V gene lost 1 base and the J gene lost 0 bases, with 13 bases spanning the gap. CDR3 region: CASSLGRAPSSYEQYF. The DNA for the CDR3 is TGTGCCAGCAGCTTAGGACGGGCTCCAAGCTCCTACGAGCAGTACTTC.